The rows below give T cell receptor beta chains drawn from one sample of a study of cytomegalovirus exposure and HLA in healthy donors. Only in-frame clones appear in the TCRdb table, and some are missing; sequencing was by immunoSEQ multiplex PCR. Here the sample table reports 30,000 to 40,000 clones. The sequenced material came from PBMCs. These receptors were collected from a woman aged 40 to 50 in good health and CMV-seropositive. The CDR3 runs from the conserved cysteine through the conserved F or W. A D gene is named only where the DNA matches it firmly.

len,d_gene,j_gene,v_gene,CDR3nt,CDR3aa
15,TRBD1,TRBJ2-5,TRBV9,TGTGCCAGCAGCTTCATGACAGGGATCCAAGAGACCCAGTACTTC,CASSFMTGIQETQYF
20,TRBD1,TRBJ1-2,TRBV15,TGTGCCACCAGCAGAGATACCCGCTCATGGGACAGCCGAATCCCCTATGGCTACACCTTC,CATSRDTRSWDSRIPYGYTF
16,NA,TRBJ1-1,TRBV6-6,TGTGCCAGCAGTTACTTCCCCGCAGGGATGGGGACTGAAGCTTTCTTT,CASSYFPAGMGTEAFF
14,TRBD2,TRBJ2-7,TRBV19,TGTGCCAGTAGTATAGATGGGACTAGCAACGAGCAGTACTTC,CASSIDGTSNEQYF
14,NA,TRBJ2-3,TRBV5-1,TGCGCCAGCAGCTTGGGGCAGAGCACAGATACGCAGTATTTT,CASSLGQSTDTQYF
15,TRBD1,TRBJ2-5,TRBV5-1,TGCGCCAGCAGCCTGACGGGACAGAACCAAGAGACCCAGTACTTC,CASSLTGQNQETQYF
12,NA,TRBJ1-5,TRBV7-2,TGTGCCAGCAGCTTATATAATCAGCCCCAGCATTTT,CASSLYNQPQHF
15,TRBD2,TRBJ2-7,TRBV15,TGTGCCACCAGCACTGGGACTAGCGGAGCCTACGAGCAGTACTTC,CATSTGTSGAYEQYF
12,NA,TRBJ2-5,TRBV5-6,TGTGCCAGCAGCCCCCGGCGGGAGACCCAGTACTTC,CASSPRRETQYF
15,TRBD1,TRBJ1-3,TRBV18,TGTGCCAGCTCACCACCGGGACAGGCTGGAAACACCATATATTTT,CASSPPGQAGNTIYF
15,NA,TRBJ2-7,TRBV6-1,TGTGCCAGCAGTGAAGGAAGGACAGTCACCTACGAGCAGTACTTC,CASSEGRTVTYEQYF
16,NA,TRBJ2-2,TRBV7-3,TGTGCCAGCAGCAGGAACAGGGTCGAGGACACCGGGGAGCTGTTTTTT,CASSRNRVEDTGELFF
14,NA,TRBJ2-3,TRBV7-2,TGTGCCAGCAGCCAACAGATTTTCACAGATACGCAGTATTTT,CASSQQIFTDTQYF
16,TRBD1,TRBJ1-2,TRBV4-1,TGCGCCAGCAGCCAACCGGGACAGGGAGTTAACTATGGCTACACCTTC,CASSQPGQGVNYGYTF
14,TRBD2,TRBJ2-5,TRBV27,TGTGCCAGCAGCTCCGGGACTAGAGGAGAGACCCAGTACTTC,CASSSGTRGETQYF
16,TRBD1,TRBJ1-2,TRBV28,TGTGCCAGCGCCAGGGACAGGGGGAACGCGATCTTTGGCTACACCTTC,CASARDRGNAIFGYTF
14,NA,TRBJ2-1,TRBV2,TGTGCCAGCAGTGAGGTACAGCTGGCCAATGAGCAGTTCTTC,CASSEVQLANEQFF
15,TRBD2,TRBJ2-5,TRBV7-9,TGTGCCAGCAGCTCGACTAGCGGGAGGTTGGAGACCCAGTACTTC,CASSSTSGRLETQYF
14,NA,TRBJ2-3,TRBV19,TGTGCCAGTAGTATAGATCGTATCACAGATACGCAGTATTTT,CASSIDRITDTQYF
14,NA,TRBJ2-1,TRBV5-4,TGTGCCAGCAGCTTGATATCGGGTGAAAAGGGGGAGTTCTTC,CASSLISGEKGEFF
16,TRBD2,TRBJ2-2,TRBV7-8,TGTGCCAGCAAGCTAGCGGGCACTCTAAACACCGGGGAGCTGTTTTTT,CASKLAGTLNTGELFF
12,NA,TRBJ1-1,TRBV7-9,TGTGCCAGCAGCTTAGCGCAGGATGAAGCTTTCTTT,CASSLAQDEAFF
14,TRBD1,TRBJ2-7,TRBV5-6,TGTGCCAGCAGCCCGGACAGGGGGAGGAACGAGCAGTACTTC,CASSPDRGRNEQYF
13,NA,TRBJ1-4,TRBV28,TGTGCCAGCAGTGCCGGGTTTAATGAAAAACTGTTTTTT,CASSAGFNEKLFF
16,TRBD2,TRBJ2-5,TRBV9,TGTGCCAGCAGCGTCCTGGGAGGGGCTACCGGAGAGACCCAGTACTTC,CASSVLGGATGETQYF
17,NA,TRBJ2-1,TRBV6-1,TGTGCCAGCAGTGGGGGGGGCGGGGGAGGATTTTACAATGAGCAGTTCTTC,CASSGGGGGGFYNEQFF
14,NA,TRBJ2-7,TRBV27,TGTGCCAGCAGTTTAATACAGAACTCCTACGAGCAGTACTTC,CASSLIQNSYEQYF
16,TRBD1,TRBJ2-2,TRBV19,TGTGCCAGTAGTATAGGCGGGACAGGGGGGACCGGGGAGCTGTTTTTT,CASSIGGTGGTGELFF
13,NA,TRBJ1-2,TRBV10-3,TGTGCCATCAGTGAGACAGGGCTCTATGGCTACACCTTC,CAISETGLYGYTF
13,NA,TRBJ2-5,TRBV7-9,TGTGCCAGCAGCTTATCCAGCGGAGAGACCCAGTACTTC,CASSLSSGETQYF
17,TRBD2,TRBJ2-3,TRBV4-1,TGCGCCAGCAGCCAAGCCTCAGGGCTAGCGGGAGCAGATACGCAGTATTTT,CASSQASGLAGADTQYF
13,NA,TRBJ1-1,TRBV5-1,TGCGCCAGCAGCTCTCAGGGGAGCACTGAAGCTTTCTTT,CASSSQGSTEAFF
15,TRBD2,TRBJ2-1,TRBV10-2,TGCGCCAGCCTGAATGGGCGGGAGGGCGACAATGAGCAGTTCTTC,CASLNGREGDNEQFF
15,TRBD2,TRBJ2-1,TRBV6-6,TGTGCCAGCAGTTCCCCGGGACTAGCGGGAGTCGGACAGTTCTTC,CASSSPGLAGVGQFF
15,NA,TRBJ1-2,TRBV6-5,TGTGCCAGCAGTGGCGGACAGCTAAACAACTATGGCTACACCTTC,CASSGGQLNNYGYTF
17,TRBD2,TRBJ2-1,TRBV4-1,TGCGCCAGCAGCCGCGCTAGACTAGCGGGAGGGGGGAATGAGCAGTTCTTC,CASSRARLAGGGNEQFF
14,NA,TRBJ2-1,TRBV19,TGTGCCAGTAGTACTCGGGAGAAGGGCAATGAGCAGTTCTTC,CASSTREKGNEQFF
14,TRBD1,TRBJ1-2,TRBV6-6,TGTGCCAGCAGTTACTCGACAGGGGGGAATGGCTACACCTTC,CASSYSTGGNGYTF
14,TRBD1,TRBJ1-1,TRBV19,TGTGCCAGTAGTATAGTTGACAGGGACGCTGAAGCTTTCTTT,CASSIVDRDAEAFF
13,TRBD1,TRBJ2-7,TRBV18,TGTGCCAGCTCCGGGGACAGGTCCTACGAGCAGTACTTC,CASSGDRSYEQYF
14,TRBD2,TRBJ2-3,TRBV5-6,TGTGCCAGCAGCTTCACTAGCGGAGCAGATACGCAGTATTTT,CASSFTSGADTQYF
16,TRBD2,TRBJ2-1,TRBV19,TGTGCCAGTAGTACCTCACTAGCGGGAGTAAGGAGTGAGCAGTTCTTC,CASSTSLAGVRSEQFF
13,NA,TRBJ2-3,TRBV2,TGTGCCAGCAACCACGACAGAGGAGATACGCAGTATTTT,CASNHDRGDTQYF
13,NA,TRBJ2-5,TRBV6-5,TGTGCCAGCAGTGGAGGGTGGGAAGAGACCCAGTACTTC,CASSGGWEETQYF
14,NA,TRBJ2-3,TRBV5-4,TGTGCCAGCAGCAAAAACACGGGTGGGGATACGCAGTATTTT,CASSKNTGGDTQYF
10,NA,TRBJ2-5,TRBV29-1,TGCAGCGTTGTAGCCGAGACCCAGTACTTC,CSVVAETQYF
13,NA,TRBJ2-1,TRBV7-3,TGTGCCAGCAGCTTAAGGAGGGGCGATGAGCAGTTCTTC,CASSLRRGDEQFF
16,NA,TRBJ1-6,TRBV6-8,TGTGCCAGCAGCTCACCTTTGGACAGTATAAATTCACCCCTCCACTTT,CASSSPLDSINSPLHF